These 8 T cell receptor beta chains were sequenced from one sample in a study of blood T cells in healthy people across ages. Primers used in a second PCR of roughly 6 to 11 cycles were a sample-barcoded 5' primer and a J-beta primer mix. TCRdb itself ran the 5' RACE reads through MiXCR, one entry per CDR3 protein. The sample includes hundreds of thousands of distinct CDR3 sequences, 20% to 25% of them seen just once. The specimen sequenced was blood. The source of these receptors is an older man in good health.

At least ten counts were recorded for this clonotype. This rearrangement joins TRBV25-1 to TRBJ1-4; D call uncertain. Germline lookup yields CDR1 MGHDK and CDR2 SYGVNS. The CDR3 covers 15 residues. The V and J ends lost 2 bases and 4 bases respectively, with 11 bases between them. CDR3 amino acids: CASSEGRPHNEKLFF. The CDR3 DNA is TGTGCCAGCAGTGAAGGACGGCCGCATAATGAAAAACTGTTTTTT.

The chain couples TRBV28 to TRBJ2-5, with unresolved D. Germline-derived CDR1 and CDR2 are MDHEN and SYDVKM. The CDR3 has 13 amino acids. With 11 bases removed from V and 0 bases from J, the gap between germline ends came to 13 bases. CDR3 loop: CARIGNHQETQYF. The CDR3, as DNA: TGTGCCCGCATTGGTAACCACCAAGAGACCCAGTACTTC.

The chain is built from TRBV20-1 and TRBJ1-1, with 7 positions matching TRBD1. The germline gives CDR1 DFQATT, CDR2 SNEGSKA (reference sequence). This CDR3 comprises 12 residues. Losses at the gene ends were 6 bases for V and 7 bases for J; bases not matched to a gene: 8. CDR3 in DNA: TGCAGTGCAGCTCAGGGGGAGAGTGAAGCTTTCTTT. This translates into CSAAQGESEAFF.

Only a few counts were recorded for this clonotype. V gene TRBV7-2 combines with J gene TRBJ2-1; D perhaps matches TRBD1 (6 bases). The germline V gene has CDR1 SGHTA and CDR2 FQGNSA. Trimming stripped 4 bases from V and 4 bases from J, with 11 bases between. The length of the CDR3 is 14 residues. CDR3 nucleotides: TGTGCCAGCAGCTACCGGGACACATACAATGAGCAGTTCTTC. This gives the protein CASSYRDTYNEQFF.

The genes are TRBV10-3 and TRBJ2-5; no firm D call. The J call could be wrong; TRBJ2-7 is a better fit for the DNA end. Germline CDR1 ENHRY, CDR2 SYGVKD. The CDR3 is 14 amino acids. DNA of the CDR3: TGTGCCTCCGCAGTAGGCCTATCCTACTACGAGCAGTACTTC. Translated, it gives CASAVGLSYYEQYF.

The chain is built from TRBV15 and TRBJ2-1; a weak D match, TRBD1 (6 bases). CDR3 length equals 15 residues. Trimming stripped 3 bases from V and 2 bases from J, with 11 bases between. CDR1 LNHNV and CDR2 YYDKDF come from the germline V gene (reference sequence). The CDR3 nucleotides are TGTGCCACCAGCAGCCTTCGACAGGCCTACAATGAGCAGTTCTTC. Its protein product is CATSSLRQAYNEQFF.

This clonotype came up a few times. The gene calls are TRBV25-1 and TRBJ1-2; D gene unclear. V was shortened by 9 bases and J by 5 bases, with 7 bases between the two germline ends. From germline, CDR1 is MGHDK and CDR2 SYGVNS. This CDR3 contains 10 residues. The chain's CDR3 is CARKEYGYTF. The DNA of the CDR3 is TGTGCCAGGAAGGAGTATGGCTACACCTTC.

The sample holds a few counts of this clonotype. CDR3 in amino acids: CASSMGYINEQYF. The CDR3 DNA reads TGCGCCAGCAGCATGGGGTACATCAACGAGCAGTACTTC. This chain uses TRBV5-1 with TRBJ2-7; D is uncertain. Trimming took off 4 bases at V and 5 bases at J, with 13 bases between the two ends. Germline lookup yields CDR1 SGHRS and CDR2 YFSETQ. The CDR3 runs 13 residues. The entire variable domain, with the rest obtained from reference TRBV5-1 and TRBJ2-7, is as follows: KAGVTQTPRYLIKTRGQQVTLSCSPISGHRSVSWYQQTPGQGLQFLFEYFSETQRNKGNFPGRFSGRQFSNSRSEMNVSTLELGDSALYLCASSMGYINEQYFGPGTRLTVT.